The 17 T cell receptor beta chains below all came from one sample that was sequenced in a study of PD-1 blockade in classical Hodgkin lymphoma. Assay used: immunoSEQ multiplex PCR; TCRdb lists only in-frame clones, some missing. Among about 35,000 clones listed, 69% were seen once. Autologous stem cell transplantation was followed by relapse in every patient, and brentuximab vedotin exposure varied. Sequencing used peripheral blood mononuclear cells (PBMCs), obtained before the second cycle of nivolumab. Receptors were obtained from a human donor with classical Hodgkin lymphoma.

V is TRBV2 and J is TRBJ2-7, with a possible D match to TRBD2 (6 bases). The germline V and J ends were trimmed by 5 bases and 6 bases, with 14 bases remaining between them. Germline assignment: CDR1 SNHLY and CDR2 FYNNEI. The CDR3 contains 13 residues. The CDR3 is CASSFLRDGEQYF. CDR3 in DNA: TGTGCCAGCAGTTTCTTGCGGGACGGCGAGCAGTACTTC.

This clone was observed once. CDR3 residues: CASSLDRDRIYEQYF. In nucleotides, the CDR3 is TGTGCCAGCAGCTTAGACCGGGACAGGATCTACGAGCAGTACTTC. The chain combines TRBV7-2 with TRBJ2-7; 8 bases map to TRBD1. The J segment lost 3 bases and the V segment lost 1 base, leaving 5 bases of the junction unmatched. Per the germline V gene, CDR1 is SGHTA and CDR2 is FQGNSA. The CDR3 totals 15 residues.

This chain links TRBV5-1 with TRBJ1-1; TRBD1 matches 9 bases. The CDR3 contains 14 residues. The germline V gene encodes CDR1 SGHRS and CDR2 YFSETQ. V was pared by 2 bases and J by 4 bases, with 3 bases of the junction left unmatched. CDR3 amino acids: CASSFGTGFTEAFF. The DNA for the CDR3 is TGCGCCAGCAGCTTCGGGACAGGGTTCACTGAAGCTTTCTTT.

The chain links TRBV18 to TRBJ1-2; D is perhaps TRBD1 (5 bases). V lost 0 bases and J lost 3, with 11 bases in between. This CDR3 comprises 15 residues. Germline V gene lookup returns CDR1 KGHSH and CDR2 LQKENI. The CDR3 nucleotides read TGTGCCAGCTCACCACCAACGGGGCGCGACTATGGCTACACCTTC. Protein: CASSPPTGRDYGYTF.

This clone ranks as medium-sized. CDR3 in amino acids: CASSLVGRSSYEQYF. The CDR3 DNA is TGTGCCAGCAGCTTAGTTGGCAGGAGCTCCTACGAGCAGTACTTC. V and J are TRBV11-2 and TRBJ2-7; D unresolved. Germline values: CDR1 SGHAT, CDR2 FQNNGV. V gave up 1 base and J gave up 0 bases, with 10 bases separating them. This CDR3 region has 15 residues. The full variable domain, in which reference TRBV11-2 and TRBJ2-7 provide the parts outside the CDR3, is EAGVAQSPRYKIIEKRQSVAFWCNPISGHATLYWYQQILGQGPKLLIQFQNNGVVDDSQLPKDRFSAERLKGVDSTLKIQPAKLEDSAVYLCASSLVGRSSYEQYFGPGTRLTVT.

CDR3 amino acids: CASSLVGGYGYTF. As DNA, the CDR3 is TGTGCCAGCAGCTTAGTGGGCGGTTATGGCTACACCTTC. The chain combines TRBV7-2 with TRBJ1-2; D unclear. V lost 1 base to trimming and J lost 5 bases, with 8 bases between them. Germline values: CDR1 SGHTA, CDR2 FQGNSA. CDR3 length: 13 residues. The whole variable domain, filled in from reference TRBV7-2 and TRBJ1-2, reads GAGVSQSPSNKVTEKGKDVELRCDPISGHTALYWYRQSLGQGLEFLIYFQGNSAPDKSGLPSDRFSAERTGGSVSTLTIQRTQQEDSAVYLCASSLVGGYGYTFGSGTRLTVV.

The chain recombines TRBV2 with TRBJ1-4; D gene uncertain. The CDR3 covers 15 residues. V shed 3 bases and J shed 3 bases, with 11 bases lying between them. CDR1 and CDR2 (germline): SNHLY, FYNNEI. The chain's CDR3 is CASSEGNSANEKLFF. CDR3 sequence (DNA): TGTGCCAGCAGTGAGGGGAATTCAGCTAATGAAAAACTGTTTTTT.

This clone showed up just a few times. The chain joins TRBV18 to TRBJ2-5; D remains unclear. This CDR3 is 15 amino acids long. V lost 3 bases to trimming and J lost 7 bases, with 18 bases between them. The germline V gene has CDR1 KGHSH and CDR2 LQKENI. CDR3 DNA sequence: TGTGCCAGCTCACCTTTCCTACAGCAGCCAGGGACCCAGTACTTC. Residues: CASSPFLQQPGTQYF. The full variable domain, completed using reference TRBV18 and TRBJ2-5, is NAGVMQNPRHLVRRRGQEARLRCSPMKGHSHVYWYRQLPEEGLKFMVYLQKENIIDESGMPKERFSAEFPKEGPSILRIQQVVRGDSAAYFCASSPFLQQPGTQYFGPGTRLLVL.

DNA for the CDR3: TGTGCCAGCAGAGCGACAGGGGCCTATGGCTACACCTTC. This translates into CASRATGAYGYTF. The rearrangement uses TRBV6-5 and TRBJ1-2, with 8 nucleotides matching TRBD1. The V segment lost 6 bases and the J segment 4 bases; nucleotides outside the gene matches: 4. This CDR3 comprises 13 residues. CDR1 and CDR2 (germline): MNHEY, SVGAGI.

The V call is TRBV19, the J call TRBJ1-5; 10 bases fit TRBD1. In germline, CDR1 is LNHDA, CDR2 SQIVND (reference sequence). Trimming at V came to 5 bases and at J to 7 bases, leaving 8 bases not matched to a gene. The CDR3 sequence is 15 residues long. The CDR3 coding sequence is TGTGCCAGTAGTCCTCCGGGGACAGGGGTCCAGCCCCAGCATTTT. Translation: CASSPPGTGVQPQHF.

The chain couples TRBV6-6 to TRBJ1-1; 8 nucleotides line up with TRBD1. Germline CDR1 is MNHNY and CDR2 is SVGAGI (reference sequence). The CDR3 totals 15 residues. V dropped 6 bases and J dropped 4; count of bases not matched to a gene: 10. CDR3 residues: CASRQGQEAITEAFF. The DNA for the CDR3 is TGTGCCAGCAGGCAGGGACAGGAGGCGATCACTGAAGCTTTCTTT.

The V gene is TRBV11-2, the J gene TRBJ2-1; TRBD1 aligns across 9 bases. CDR3 length: 15 residues. CDR1 and CDR2 (germline): SGHAT, FQNNGV. V lost 3 bases and J lost 2; bases outside the gene matches: 2. The CDR3 reads CASSFRQGAYNEQFF. Written as DNA, the CDR3 is TGTGCCAGCAGCTTTAGACAGGGGGCCTACAATGAGCAGTTCTTC.

The V gene is TRBV6-6, the J gene TRBJ1-2; 9 bases are a match to TRBD1. Trimming cost V 6 bases and J 4 bases; bases outside gene matches: 6. The CDR3 sequence is 14 residues long. Germline CDR1 is MNHNY and CDR2 is SVGAGI (reference sequence). CDR3 in amino acids: CASSQNRGLYGYTF. CDR3 nucleotides: TGTGCCAGCAGCCAAAACAGGGGGCTCTATGGCTACACCTTC.

The V and J genes are TRBV2 and TRBJ2-4; TRBD2 agrees at 9 bases. Trimming removed 6 bases from V and 1 base from J; junction bases left unmatched: 10. CDR1 and CDR2 (germline): SNHLY, FYNNEI. CDR3 length: 17 amino acids. Here the CDR3 DNA reads TGTGCCAGCAGGAGGGCGGGGGGGCTTAGTGCCAAAAACATTCAGTACTTC. Its protein product is CASRRAGGLSAKNIQYF.

This chain uses TRBV30 with TRBJ1-6; D gene uncertain. The CDR3 has 14 amino acids. Germline CDR1 and CDR2: GTSNPN and SVGIG (reference sequence). Between the trimmed V and J ends, which lost 3 bases and 7 bases, there was a span of 13 bases. The CDR3 protein is CAWRTETGNSPLHF. The CDR3 DNA follows: TGTGCCTGGAGGACGGAGACGGGGAATTCACCCCTCCACTTT.

The V and J genes are TRBV7-9 and TRBJ2-7; no reliable D call. Between the trimmed V and J ends, which lost 5 bases and 4 bases, there was a span of 6 bases. Germline V gene lookup returns CDR1 SEHNR and CDR2 FQNEAQ (reference sequence). There are 11 residues in the CDR3. The CDR3 is CASSPDYEQYF. The DNA for the CDR3 is TGTGCCAGCAGCCCCGATTACGAGCAGTACTTC.

The rearrangement joins TRBV7-9 to TRBJ2-1, with 7 bases that match TRBD1. With V trimmed by 5 bases and J by 5 bases, 9 bases remained unmatched. In germline, CDR1 is SEHNR, CDR2 FQNEAQ (reference sequence). There are 15 residues in the CDR3. Here the CDR3 reads CASSNPRDSHNEQFF. CDR3 DNA sequence: TGTGCCAGCAGCAACCCCCGGGACAGTCACAATGAGCAGTTCTTC.